A selection of T cell receptor beta chains follows, all from one sample in a study of control samples from healthy donors and cancer patients. Profiled with immunoSEQ multiplex PCR; TCRdb holds only in-frame clones, not every one. The repertoire consists of 100,000 to 150,000 clones, with 91% occurring once and the leading ten covering around 8.1%. Sequencing input: blood. These receptors all stem from a man younger than 35 in good health. Each CDR3 is given with its conserved first and last residue. The D gene is left open where the match is weak.

V gene: TRBV11-3; J gene: TRBJ2-3; D gene: TRBD2; CDR3 DNA: TGTGCCAGCAGTCCCCTTGCGGGGGATCCGCAGTATTTT; CDR3 protein: CASSPLAGDPQYF
V gene: TRBV2; J gene: TRBJ1-2; D gene: .; CDR3 DNA: TGTGCCAGTTACGACCGCCCCTATGGCTACACCTTC; CDR3 protein: CASYDRPYGYTF
V gene: TRBV14; J gene: TRBJ2-2; D gene: TRBD1; CDR3 DNA: TGTGCCAGCAGCCAATACGACAGGGCGAACACCGGGGAGCTGTTTTTT; CDR3 protein: CASSQYDRANTGELFF
V gene: TRBV5-1; J gene: TRBJ1-5; D gene: .; CDR3 DNA: TGCGCCAGCAGCTCCCGAGGGGATCAGCCCCAGCATTTT; CDR3 protein: CASSSRGDQPQHF
V gene: TRBV7-3; J gene: TRBJ2-3; D gene: .; CDR3 DNA: TGTGCCAGCAGCTTAAATCCCAGCACAGATACGCAGTATTTT; CDR3 protein: CASSLNPSTDTQYF
V gene: TRBV5-5; J gene: TRBJ2-2; D gene: .; CDR3 DNA: TGTGCCAGCAGCGGGAGGACAGAGAACACCGGGGAGCTGTTTTTT; CDR3 protein: CASSGRTENTGELFF
V gene: TRBV4-2; J gene: TRBJ2-7; D gene: .; CDR3 DNA: TGTGCCAGCAGCCAACCCTTCAGCTACGAGCAGTACTTC; CDR3 protein: CASSQPFSYEQYF
V gene: TRBV10-3; J gene: TRBJ1-2; D gene: .; CDR3 DNA: TGTGCCATCAGTGAGATAGGGGGGGGATCTGGATATGGCTACACCTTC; CDR3 protein: CAISEIGGGSGYGYTF
V gene: TRBV30; J gene: TRBJ1-1; D gene: TRBD1; CDR3 DNA: TGTGCCTGGAATAGAGGACAGGGGTGGGCTGAAGCTTTCTTT; CDR3 protein: CAWNRGQGWAEAFF
V gene: TRBV6-5; J gene: TRBJ1-3; D gene: .; CDR3 DNA: TGTGCCAGCAGGATCAGCTCCGGAAACACCATATATTTT; CDR3 protein: CASRISSGNTIYF
V gene: TRBV7-9; J gene: TRBJ1-4; D gene: .; CDR3 DNA: TGTGCCAGCAGCTTAAGCCGGCTAACAAATGAAAAACTGTTTTTT; CDR3 protein: CASSLSRLTNEKLFF
V gene: TRBV18; J gene: TRBJ1-5; D gene: .; CDR3 DNA: TGTGCCAGCTCACCGGGGCTCGCCGGAGGGCAGCCCCAGCATTTT; CDR3 protein: CASSPGLAGGQPQHF
V gene: TRBV5-1; J gene: TRBJ1-1; D gene: TRBD1; CDR3 DNA: TGCGCCAGCAGCTTGAGGGACAGTAAAACCGAAGCTTTCTTT; CDR3 protein: CASSLRDSKTEAFF
V gene: TRBV7-3; J gene: TRBJ2-2; D gene: TRBD2; CDR3 DNA: TGTGCCAGCAGACCCTTGAGCGGGGTAGGGGAGCTGTTTTTT; CDR3 protein: CASRPLSGVGELFF
V gene: TRBV6-5; J gene: TRBJ1-1; D gene: .; CDR3 DNA: TGTGCCAGCATCGACAGTGGGCACACTGAAGCTTTCTTT; CDR3 protein: CASIDSGHTEAFF